The 22 T cell receptor beta chains below were found in one sample sequenced in a study of a mutant IDH1 vaccine in newly diagnosed glioma. As to time point: week 11, during vaccination. Each dose delivered 300 ug of mutant IDH1 20-mer peptide subcutaneously with imiquimod. Antigens for these TCRs are unknown. The table came from immunoSEQ multiplex PCR; TCRdb's copy has only in-frame clones and leaves some out. The sample lists 55,000 or so clones; 91% were seen once. This sample comprised PBMCs, obtained from a glioma patient whose treatment included an IDH1 peptide vaccine. These receptor sequences come from a man aged 45 to 65 with glioma.

This chain links TRBV4-3 with TRBJ2-1; TRBD1 agrees at 7 bases. The V and J ends lost 4 bases and 7 bases, in that order; junction bases with no gene match: 13. CDR3 size: 16 residues. The germline V gene has CDR1 LGHNA and CDR2 YSLEER. The CDR3 DNA sequence: TGCGCCAGCAGCCGCCTTTCGGGACAGAACTCTAATGAGCAGTTCTTC. Translated: CASSRLSGQNSNEQFF.

The chain is built from TRBV5-1 and TRBJ2-1; no clear D. V was pared by 1 base and J by 6 bases, with 11 bases between. Per the germline V gene, CDR1 is SGHRS and CDR2 is YFSETQ. The CDR3 has 14 amino acids. CDR3 amino acids: CASSLMIAANEQFF. CDR3 DNA: TGCGCCAGCAGCTTGATGATCGCAGCCAATGAGCAGTTCTTC.

The rearrangement joins TRBV7-9 to TRBJ2-7; D tentatively fits TRBD1 or TRBD2 (5 bases each). Germline values: CDR1 SEHNR, CDR2 FQNEAQ (reference sequence). The CDR3 consists of 14 residues. Between the trimmed V and J ends, which lost 3 bases and 0 bases, there was a span of 9 bases. The DNA for the CDR3 is TGTGCCAGCAGCTTGGGGACCGACTCCTACGAGCAGTACTTC. Translated: CASSLGTDSYEQYF.

This clone was recorded only once. CDR3 DNA: TGTGCCAGCAGCTCCTGGGGCGGTGGATCCTACGAGCAGTACTTC. This codes for CASSSWGGGSYEQYF. The chain has TRBV5-4 and TRBJ2-7; possibly TRBD1 for D (5 bases). The germline gives CDR1 SGHNT, CDR2 YYREEE (reference sequence). V shed 3 bases and J shed 1 base, with 14 bases lying between them. This CDR3 spans 15 amino acids.

The chain joins TRBV15 to TRBJ2-5; TRBD1 matches 7 bases. Trimming took 3 bases from V and 3 from J; bases not matched to a gene: 1. The CDR3 loop spans 13 amino acids. In germline, CDR1 is LNHNV, CDR2 YYDKDF (reference sequence). CDR3 DNA: TGTGCCACCAGCAGGGGGACAGAAGAGACCCAGTACTTC. This gives the protein CATSRGTEETQYF.

This clone was found a few times. This chain connects TRBV19 to TRBJ1-2; no definite D call. CDR1 LNHDA and CDR2 SQIVND come from the germline V gene (reference sequence). CDR3 size: 12 residues. Trimming pared 5 bases from V and 6 bases from J, leaving 10 bases between. The CDR3, as DNA: TGTGCCAGTAGTCCTTCAAGGAATGGCTACACCTTC. The encoded protein is CASSPSRNGYTF.

This clone occurred once. The chain combines TRBV7-9 with TRBJ2-1, with D hard to call. This CDR3 is built from 12 residues. The germline V gene encodes CDR1 SEHNR and CDR2 FQNEAQ (reference sequence). Trimming pared 8 bases from V and 5 bases from J, leaving 10 bases between. The CDR3 bases are TGTGCCAGCGAAGGTAGCCACAATGAGCAGTTCTTC. This encodes CASEGSHNEQFF.

The rearrangement uses TRBV5-1 and TRBJ2-5; no reliable D call. V shed 0 bases and J shed 2 bases, with 8 bases lying between them. Germline CDR1 SGHRS, CDR2 YFSETQ. The CDR3 loop spans 14 amino acids. The CDR3 loop reads CASSLEPPQETQYF. The CDR3 DNA reads as TGCGCCAGCAGCTTGGAACCCCCGCAAGAGACCCAGTACTTC.

On this clone itself: Germline is not matched at one junction end, which may reflect a read error. The chain recombines TRBV7-7 with TRBJ2-3; TRBD1 matches at 10 bases. Germline-derived CDR1 and CDR2 are SSHAT and FNYEAQ (reference sequence). The length of the CDR3 is 15 residues. The CDR3 sequence is CASSAGTGGTDTQYF. In DNA, the CDR3 is TGTGCTAGCAGCGCTGGGACAGGGGGCACAGATACGCAGTATTTT.

The chain couples TRBV14 to TRBJ2-1; D perhaps matches TRBD2 (6 bases). This CDR3 is built from 17 residues. From germline, CDR1 is SGHDN and CDR2 FVKESK. The ends were cut back, 2 bases at V and 2 bases at J, with 16 bases in the middle. The CDR3 region is CASSQSLGGVAYNEQFF. CDR3 sequence (DNA): TGTGCCAGCAGCCAATCCTTGGGGGGAGTTGCCTACAATGAGCAGTTCTTC.

The V gene is TRBV11-2, the J gene TRBJ2-7; D gene ambiguous. Germline CDR1 SGHAT, CDR2 FQNNGV. V was cut by 5 bases and J by 2 bases, with 13 bases left in between. The CDR3 has 14 residues. DNA for the CDR3: TGTGCCAGCAGCCCCCTCCAGTCCCCCTACGAGCAGTACTTC. Translated: CASSPLQSPYEQYF.

The genes are TRBV28 and TRBJ1-5; D may be TRBD1 (5 bases). Trimming cost V 6 bases and J 0 bases, with 21 bases left between them. Per the germline V gene, CDR1 is MDHEN and CDR2 is SYDVKM. The CDR3 loop spans 18 amino acids. The CDR3 nucleotides read TGTGCCAGCAGACCGGGGACCGATCAACTTTATAGCAATCAGCCCCAGCATTTT. This codes for CASRPGTDQLYSNQPQHF.

J is TRBJ1-1 and V is TRBV27; TRBD1 aligns across 8 bases. The V gene's germline CDR1 is MNHEY and CDR2 SMNVEV (reference sequence). V dropped 4 bases and J dropped 4; count of bases not matched to a gene: 8. The CDR3 is made up of 15 amino acids. The CDR3 here is CASSSLGQGSTEAFF. The CDR3 DNA is TGTGCCAGCAGTTCCCTAGGACAGGGAAGCACTGAAGCTTTCTTT.

V is TRBV9 and J is TRBJ1-2, with 9 nucleotides matching TRBD1. The V gene's germline CDR1 is SGDLS and CDR2 YYNGEE. This CDR3 comprises 14 residues. V lost 6 bases, J lost 8 bases, and 11 bases stayed unmatched. In nucleotides, the CDR3 is TGTGCCAGCACCCCCGGAGACAGGGGGACGGGCTACACCTTC. Amino acid sequence: CASTPGDRGTGYTF.

This sequence joins TRBV7-3 and TRBJ2-6; the match to TRBD2 covers 11 bases. Germline V gene sequence: CDR1 SGHTA, CDR2 FQGTGA. The CDR3 has 18 amino acids. With V trimmed by 1 base and J by 0 bases, 2 bases remained unmatched. CDR3 residues: CASSLKLAGASGANVLTF. In DNA form, the CDR3 reads TGTGCCAGCAGCTTAAAACTAGCGGGAGCCTCTGGGGCCAACGTCCTGACTTTC.

This rearrangement joins TRBV7-9 to TRBJ2-7; 8 nucleotides agree with TRBD1. Germline V gives CDR1 SEHNR, CDR2 FQNEAQ (reference sequence). V shed 6 bases and J 6 bases; nucleotides not matched to a gene: 10. The length of the CDR3 is 14 residues. Here the CDR3 DNA reads TGTGCCAGCAGGCAGGGGACAGGCCGAGGCGAGCAGTACTTC. It is translated as CASRQGTGRGEQYF.

This clone was detected once. The chain carries TRBV29-1 and TRBJ2-7; D is ambiguous. Germline V gene data show CDR1 as SQVTM and CDR2 as ANQGSEA. V gave up 6 bases and J gave up 0 bases, with 12 bases separating them. The length of the CDR3 is 13 residues. The CDR3 sequence is CSVQTVNSYEQYF. In nucleotides, the CDR3 is TGCAGCGTCCAGACTGTGAACTCCTACGAGCAGTACTTC.

The CDR3 sequence is CASKRTSGTLWNSYNEQFF. DNA for the CDR3: TGTGCCAGCAAGCGGACTAGCGGGACTCTGTGGAACTCCTACAATGAGCAGTTCTTC. The chain couples TRBV27 to TRBJ2-1, with 12 nucleotides matching TRBD2. V dropped 7 bases and J dropped 0; count of bases not matched to a gene: 13. This CDR3 is built from 19 residues. Per germline, CDR1 MNHEY and CDR2 SMNVEV (reference sequence).

This chain joins TRBV5-6 and TRBJ2-7; D is possibly TRBD2 (5 bases). V gave up 4 bases and J gave up 2 bases, with 13 bases separating them. Germline loops: CDR1 SGHDT, CDR2 YYEEEE. The CDR3 runs to 14 residues. CDR3 nucleotide sequence: TGTGCCAGCAGCCCCCAACTAGGCACCTACGAGCAGTACTTC. It specifies CASSPQLGTYEQYF.

The chain carries TRBV6-6 and TRBJ2-7; the match to TRBD1 covers 9 bases. Germline CDR1 reads MNHNY; CDR2 reads SVGAGI (reference sequence). V shed 5 bases, J shed 12 bases, and the junction held 17 bases outside the gene matches. The CDR3 totals 15 residues. The CDR3, as DNA: TGTGCCAGCAGTGACCCGGGACAGGGTAGGGAAGGGAGGTACTTC. Amino acid sequence: CASSDPGQGREGRYF.

The chain has TRBV28 and TRBJ1-2, with D perhaps TRBD1 (6 bases). Germline loops: CDR1 MDHEN, CDR2 SYDVKM. The CDR3 sequence is 14 residues long. V gave up 7 bases and J gave up 2 bases, with 14 bases separating them. This CDR3 is CASNEGQGNYGYTF. CDR3 DNA: TGTGCCAGCAACGAGGGGCAGGGGAACTATGGCTACACCTTC.

CDR3 sequence (DNA): TGTGCCAGCTCGCCAGGGGGAGACTCTGGAAACACCATATATTTT. The encoded protein is CASSPGGDSGNTIYF. The chain combines TRBV18 with TRBJ1-3, with 7 bases identical to TRBD1. The germline V gene encodes CDR1 KGHSH and CDR2 LQKENI. V lost 6 bases to trimming and J lost 0 bases; unmatched junction nucleotides: 5. CDR3 length equals 15 residues.